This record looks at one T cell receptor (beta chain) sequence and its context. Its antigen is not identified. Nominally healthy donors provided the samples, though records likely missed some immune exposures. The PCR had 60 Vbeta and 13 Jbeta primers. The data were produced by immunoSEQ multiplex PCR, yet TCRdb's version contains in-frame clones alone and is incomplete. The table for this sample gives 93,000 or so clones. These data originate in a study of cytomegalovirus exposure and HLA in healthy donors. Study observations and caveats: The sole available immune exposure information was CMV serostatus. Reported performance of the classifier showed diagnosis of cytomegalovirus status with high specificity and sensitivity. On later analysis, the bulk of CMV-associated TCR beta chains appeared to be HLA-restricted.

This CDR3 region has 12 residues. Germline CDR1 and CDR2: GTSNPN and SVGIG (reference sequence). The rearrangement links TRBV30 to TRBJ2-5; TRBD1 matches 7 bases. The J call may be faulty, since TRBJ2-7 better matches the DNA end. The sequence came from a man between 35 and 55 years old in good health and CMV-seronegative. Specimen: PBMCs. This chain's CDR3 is CASKTGSYEQYF. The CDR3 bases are TGTGCCTCAAAGACAGGGAGTTACGAGCAGTACTTC.